The rows below give T cell receptor beta chains drawn from one sample of a study of T cell responses to AZD1222 COVID-19 vaccine. Only in-frame clones appear in the TCRdb table, and some are missing; sequencing was by immunoSEQ multiplex PCR. The sample lists 130,000 or so clones, just over 85% occurring once. The material was peripheral blood, obtained on day 0 of AZD1222 vaccination. The receptors shown here come from an adult in good health. Both conserved end residues are part of each CDR3. The order of the fields is V gene, D gene, clone size, J gene, CDR3 DNA, CDR3 protein. The D gene is left open where the match is weak. Clone size, where shown, is once, few, many, or a class for clones that have expanded.

TRBV7-2,-,few,TRBJ1-1,TGTGCCAGCAGCCTCCGACGAGGGTTGGGCACTGAAGCTTTCTTT,CASSLRRGLGTEAFF
TRBV2,-,-,TRBJ1-5,TGTGCCAGCAGAAAACAGAAGGAGAGCAATCAGCCCCAGCATTTT,CASRKQKESNQPQHF
TRBV9,-,-,TRBJ1-3,TGTGCCAGCAGCGTAGATTCTGCGTGGAAAAACTCTGGAAACACCATATATTTT,CASSVDSAWKNSGNTIYF
TRBV30,TRBD2,-,TRBJ2-3,TGTGCCTGGAACACAGCGGGGGGCACAGATACGCAGTATTTT,CAWNTAGGTDTQYF
TRBV6-4,-,-,TRBJ1-1,TGTGCCAGCAGTGACGCTGAGACTGAAGCTTTCTTT,CASSDAETEAFF
TRBV7-6,TRBD1,-,TRBJ2-2,TGTGCCAGCAGCTTAGCGATCAACAGGGGAAAGCCGAACACCGGGGAGCTGTTTTTT,CASSLAINRGKPNTGELFF
TRBV6-2/TRBV6-3,-,-,TRBJ1-5,TGTGCCAGCAGTTACGGGCAGAGCAATCAGCCCCAGCATTTT,CASSYGQSNQPQHF
TRBV2,-,-,TRBJ1-1,TGTGCCAGCAGCCCATCCGGGGGGGGTCAGGCTTTCTTT,CASSPSGGGQAFF
TRBV10-3,-,-,TRBJ2-5,TGTGCCATCAGTGAGCTCGAGGAGACCCAGTACTTC,CAISELEETQYF
TRBV6-5,-,-,TRBJ1-6,TGTGCCAGCACCATCAGGGCGTATAATTCACCCCTCCACTTT,CASTIRAYNSPLHF
TRBV30,-,-,TRBJ2-3,TGTGCCTGGAGTGTACAGGCGGGGGCCTTTTATACGCAGTATTTT,CAWSVQAGAFYTQYF
TRBV7-3,-,-,TRBJ2-2,TGTGCCAGCGGTCTAGTGCCCATCACCGGGGAGCTGTTTTTT,CASGLVPITGELFF
TRBV6-5,-,-,TRBJ2-2,TGTGCCAGCAGTTATAACACCGGGGAGCTGTTTTTT,CASSYNTGELFF
TRBV11-2,-,-,TRBJ1-6,TGTGCCAGCAGCGGGCGGGCGGGGGCAGCGGATTCACCCCTCCACTTT,CASSGRAGAADSPLHF